This record looks at one T cell receptor (beta chain) sequence and its context. Its antigen remains undetermined. No much larger clonotype is one base removed from it; base qualities were not supplied. To sequence the TCRbeta CDR3 region, genomic DNA was isolated from the sorted cells. TCRbeta CDR3 regions were sequenced using the immunoSEQ Assay. TCRdb limited this immuneACCESS table to in-frame rearrangements with V and J called. A share of clones is missing; checked studies link under half to unresolved V genes, and the rest is unexplained. The sample records 9,800 or so clones, 80% to 90% of which are singletons. In total, the top ten clones hold roughly 12% of the sample. This sample is drawn from a study of OX40 agonist ivuxolimab in advanced cancers. With respect to the entire study: Ivuxolimab was a fully human IgG2 agonistic monoclonal antibody targeting the costimulatory receptor OX40 (CD134). Intravenous ivuxolimab was administered to patients every 2 weeks at six dose levels: 0.01, 0.1, 0.3, 1.5, 3 and 10 mg/kg. Of the approximately 54 patients in dose escalation, 19 had hepatocellular carcinoma, some 15 had melanoma, 9 had renal cell carcinoma and 9 had head and neck cancer. In the dose-escalation cohort, over 65% of patients were male, and the mean age was approximately 60 years, with a range of about 23 to 90. Prior anti-PD-1, anti-PD-L1 or anti-CTLA-4 therapy was permitted, and 30% to 45% of dose-escalation patients had received checkpoint inhibitors. Partial responses were achieved by three dose-escalation patients, of whom one had hepatocellular carcinoma and two had cutaneous melanoma. Peripheral TCRbeta sequencing was intended to test whether TCR sequence diversity was altered and clonal T-cell expansion was caused by ivuxolimab. The monotherapy dose-escalation portion (N of about 49 patients) of the phase I ivuxolimab trial is reported in the paper. Results and caveats for the whole study, not just this receptor: Low levels of normalized T-cell clonal expansion were also seen in some patients who did not respond. After ivuxolimab, expanded clones were on average more numerous among CD8+ T cells than among CD4+ T cells. Antigen specificity was not determined for the clonally expanded peripheral T cells. At doses of 0.1 to 3.0 mg/kg, clonal expansion of both CD4+ and CD8+ blood T cells was observed from baseline to week 6. In the 0.1-3.0 mg/kg groups, partial responders were among the patients with the lowest normalized peripheral clonal expansion, particularly in CD8+ T cells.

The germline V gene yields MDHEN for CDR1 and SYDVKM for CDR2. The CDR3 runs 14 residues from the cysteine to the phenylalanine. Only the CDR3 DNA stays, 42 bases, in frame from base 1. The V end loses 8 bases and the J end loses 2 bases, and a stretch of 16 bases separates them. The trial excluded patients who had a history of autoimmune disease or were on systemic immunosuppression. Peripheral blood for TCR sequencing was collected from all dose cohorts at baseline, on cycle 4 day 1, and on cycle 7 day 1. The samples were taken from a phase I, first-in-human, multicenter, open-label dose-escalation trial of ivuxolimab. The trial enrolled adults with locally advanced or metastatic head and neck squamous cell, hepatocellular, melanoma or renal cell carcinoma. Before TCR sequencing, CD4+ T cells and CD8+ T cells were sorted from peripheral blood as separate populations.

The rearranged chain carries TRBV28 and TRBJ2-7; the D gene is perhaps TRBD1 or TRBD2, as each covers 6 bases. Specimen: CD4+ or CD8+ T cells sorted from blood, collected in a trial of the OX40 agonist ivuxolimab. The source is an adult with an advanced solid tumor such as melanoma, head and neck, liver or kidney cancer. CDR3 loop: CASRLTGAPYEQYF. The nucleotides are TGTGCCAGCCGCCTCACGGGGGCCCCCTACGAGCAGTACTTC.